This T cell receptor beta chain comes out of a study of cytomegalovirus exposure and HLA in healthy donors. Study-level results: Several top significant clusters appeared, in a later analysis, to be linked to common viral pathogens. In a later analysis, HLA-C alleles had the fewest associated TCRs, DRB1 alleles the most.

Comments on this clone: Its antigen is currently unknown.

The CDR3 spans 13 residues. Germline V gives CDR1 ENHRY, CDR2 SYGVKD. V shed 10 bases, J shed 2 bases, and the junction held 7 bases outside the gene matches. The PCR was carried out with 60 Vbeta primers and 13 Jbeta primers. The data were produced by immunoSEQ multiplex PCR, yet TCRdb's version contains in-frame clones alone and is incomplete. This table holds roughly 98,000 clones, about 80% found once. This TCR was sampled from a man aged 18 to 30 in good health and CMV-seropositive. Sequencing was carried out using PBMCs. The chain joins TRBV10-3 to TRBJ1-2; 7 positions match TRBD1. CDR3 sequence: CATPGQDNYGYTF. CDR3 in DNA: TGTGCCACCCCAGGACAGGACAACTATGGCTACACCTTC.